This is a list of T cell receptor beta chains from one sample in a study of T cells in Graves' hyperthyroidism and ophthalmopathy. TCRdb called the multiplex PCR reads again in MiXCR, with one record for every CDR3 protein. This sample yields 550,000 to 850,000 distinct CDR3 sequences, of which under 20% are seen a single time; over 15% belongs to the top ten. The material sequenced was blood. Every receptor here comes from a woman in her 50s with Graves' hyperthyroidism that later progressed to Graves' ophthalmopathy. CDR3s include the opening cysteine and the closing phenylalanine or tryptophan. A D gene is named only where the DNA matches it firmly. The size field is filled for only some rows; it gives once, few, many or a size class.

V	size	J	D	CDR3	DNA
TRBV3-1	many	TRBJ2-4	NA	CASSQVGQPKNIQYF	TGTGCCAGCAGCCAAGTAGGCCAGCCCAAAAACATTCAGTACTTC
TRBV14	NA	TRBJ2-1	NA	CASSQDGAFPPFF	TGTGCCAGCAGCCAAGACGGAGCGTTCCCTCCGTTCTTC
TRBV5-1	many	TRBJ2-1	NA	CASSLDTIDNEQFF	TGCGCCAGCAGCTTGGACACAATCGACAATGAGCAGTTCTTC
TRBV6-1	NA	TRBJ1-6	TRBD1	CASKVFRTGDSPLHF	TGTGCCAGCAAGGTTTTTCGGACAGGGGACTCACCCCTCCACTTT
TRBV12-3/TRBV12-4	NA	TRBJ2-7	NA	CASSSTPSGTYEQYF	TGTGCCAGCAGTTCGACTCCCTCGGGGACCTACGAGCAGTACTTC
TRBV4-1	NA	TRBJ1-1	NA	CDPTRRGTSGNTEAFF	TGCGATCCGACCCGACGTGGAACCTCGGGGAACACTGAAGCTTTCTTT
TRBV30	many	TRBJ1-2	NA	CAWSVYLGQTYGYTF	TGTGCCTGGAGCGTGTACTTAGGACAGACGTATGGCTACACCTTC
TRBV2	many	TRBJ2-7	NA	CASSEDRRSNEQYF	TGTGCCAGCAGTGAAGACAGGAGAAGTAACGAGCAGTACTTC
TRBV10-3	NA	TRBJ2-2	NA	CAIRRAGQNTGELFF	TGTGCCATCAGGCGTGCGGGACAGAACACCGGGGAGCTGTTTTTT
TRBV6-2/TRBV6-3	few	TRBJ1-5	NA	CASSYDRTGSNQPQHF	TGTGCCAGCAGTTACGACAGGACGGGGAGCAATCAGCCCCAGCATTTT
TRBV20-1	many	TRBJ2-3	TRBD2	CSARDQRTSGRTDTQYF	TGCAGTGCTAGAGATCAACGGACTAGCGGGCGCACAGATACGCAGTATTTT
TRBV10-1	few	TRBJ1-1	TRBD1	CATTPRGGNTEAFF	TGCGCCACCACCCCCAGGGGGGGGAACACTGAAGCTTTCTTT
TRBV30	many	TRBJ2-2	NA	CAWSRGLNTGELFF	TGTGCCTGGAGTCGGGGCCTGAACACCGGGGAGCTGTTTTTT
TRBV7-9	many	TRBJ1-2	NA	CASSLGAGRNGYTF	TGTGCCAGCAGCCTTGGTGCAGGGCGGAATGGCTACACCTTC
TRBV20-1	NA	TRBJ1-2	NA	CSAPDRIGDGYTF	TGCAGTGCGCCCGACAGGATAGGGGATGGCTACACCTTC
TRBV3-1	few	TRBJ1-6	NA	CASSQDSRGKNSPLHF	TGTGCCAGCAGCCAAGATAGTCGGGGCAAGAATTCACCCCTCCACTTT
TRBV6-1	NA	TRBJ1-3	TRBD1	CASRGQGLSGNTIYF	TGTGCCAGCAGAGGACAGGGGCTCTCTGGAAACACCATATATTTT
TRBV7-2	many	TRBJ1-1	TRBD1	CASSFEGAGNTEAFF	TGTGCCAGCAGCTTTGAGGGGGCAGGGAACACTGAAGCTTTCTTT
TRBV3-1	NA	TRBJ1-2	NA	CASSQELYGDYYGYTF	TGTGCCAGCAGCCAAGAATTATATGGGGACTACTATGGCTACACCTTC
TRBV20-1	many	TRBJ2-1	NA	CSASPGLTVNEQFF	TGCAGTGCTAGTCCCGGACTGACGGTCAATGAGCAGTTCTTC
TRBV19	few	TRBJ1-1	TRBD1	CASSIGAGGTEAFF	TGTGCCAGTAGTATAGGGGCAGGGGGAACTGAAGCTTTCTTT
TRBV11-2	many	TRBJ1-1	NA	CASSEGKSVEAFF	TGTGCCAGCAGCGAAGGGAAGTCAGTTGAAGCTTTCTTT
TRBV20-1	few	TRBJ1-1	NA	CSAEGNTEAFF	TGCAGTGCCGAGGGGAACACTGAAGCTTTCTTT
TRBV7-3	many	TRBJ2-2	NA	CASSLSTNTGELFF	TGTGCCAGCAGCTTAAGTACGAACACCGGGGAGCTGTTTTTT
TRBV5-1	NA	TRBJ2-2	TRBD1	CASSLPGGGTGELFF	TGCGCCAGCAGCTTGCCAGGGGGCGGCACCGGGGAGCTGTTTTTT
TRBV3-1	NA	TRBJ2-5	NA	CASSLELRGAETQYF	TGTGCCAGCAGCCTCGAACTCAGGGGAGCAGAGACCCAGTACTTT
TRBV7-9	NA	TRBJ1-4	NA	CASSLEGGTSEKLFF	TGTGCCAGCAGCTTAGAAGGGGGGACGAGTGAAAAACTGTTTTTT
TRBV19	NA	TRBJ1-2	TRBD1	CASSIDREYGYTF	TGTGCCAGTAGTATTGACAGGGAGTATGGCTACACCTTC
TRBV5-1	NA	TRBJ2-1	NA	CASSLGLASDNEQFF	TGCGCCAGCAGCTTAGGGCTAGCGTCCGACAATGAGCAGTTCTTC
TRBV10-2	NA	TRBJ2-7	NA	CASTDRPTGTYEQYF	TGCGCCAGCACCGACCGTCCGACAGGTACCTACGAGCAGTACTTC
TRBV18	few	TRBJ2-5	NA	CASSQPETQYF	TGTGCCAGCTCACAGCCGGAGACCCAGTACTTC
TRBV12-3/TRBV12-4	NA	TRBJ1-2	TRBD1	CASSRPGQDYTF	TGTGCCAGCAGTCGACCCGGACAGGACTACACCTTC
TRBV10-2	NA	TRBJ2-1	TRBD2	CASSGRDLGAGGLNEQFF	TGCGCCAGCAGTGGTCGGGACCTTGGAGCGGGGGGGCTAAATGAGCAGTTCTTC
TRBV7-3	few	TRBJ1-2	NA	CASSLTPQQGGYTF	TGTGCCAGCAGCTTAACCCCTCAACAGGGTGGCTACACCTTC
TRBV12-3/TRBV12-4	few	TRBJ2-1	NA	CASSLDGENEQFF	TGTGCCAGCAGTTTGGACGGGGAAAATGAGCAGTTCTTC
TRBV4-2	NA	TRBJ2-7	TRBD1	CASSQENRGSYEQYF	TGTGCCAGCAGCCAAGAGAACAGGGGCTCCTACGAGCAGTACTTC
TRBV30	few	TRBJ2-7	TRBD1	CAWSDGQGRSLTLEQYF	TGTGCCTGGAGTGACGGACAGGGGCGCTCATTGACCCTTGAGCAGTACTTC
TRBV27	many	TRBJ1-2	TRBD1	CASSNDRGYGYTF	TGTGCCAGCAGTAACGACAGGGGCTATGGCTACACCTTC
TRBV15	few	TRBJ1-2	NA	CATSPDRSGPDGYTF	TGTGCCACCAGCCCCGACAGGAGTGGGCCGGACGGCTACACCTTC
TRBV12-3/TRBV12-4	NA	TRBJ2-2	NA	CASARGTGELFF	TGTGCCAGTGCGCGGGGAACCGGGGAGCTGTTTTTT
TRBV27	NA	TRBJ2-7	TRBD2	CASSLRGLADYEQYF	TGTGCCAGCAGTTTAAGGGGACTAGCGGACTACGAGCAGTACTTC
TRBV5-8	many	TRBJ1-5	TRBD1	CASMERTGLNQPQHF	TGTGCCAGCATGGAGAGGACAGGTCTCAATCAGCCCCAGCATTTT
TRBV3-1	many	TRBJ1-2	TRBD1	CASTAGQGLGYTF	TGTGCCAGCACCGCTGGACAGGGGCTTGGCTACACCTTC
TRBV7-2	NA	TRBJ2-1	NA	CASSLDYSMEQFF	TGTGCCAGCAGCTTAGATTATTCTATGGAGCAGTTCTTC
TRBV5-1	NA	TRBJ1-4	NA	CASSSSDSSNEKLFF	TGCGCCAGCAGCTCCTCTGACAGCTCTAATGAAAAACTGTTTTTT
TRBV11-2	many	TRBJ1-2	TRBD1	CASSPSGQAQNYGYTF	TGTGCCAGCAGCCCGTCGGGACAGGCCCAGAACTATGGCTACACCTTC
TRBV6-1	NA	TRBJ1-6	NA	CASSLRGGSNSPLHF	TGTGCCAGCAGCCTTCGCGGGGGAAGTAATTCACCCCTCCACTTT
TRBV5-5	few	TRBJ1-5	NA	CASNFLGTYSNQPQHF	TGTGCCAGCAACTTTTTGGGAACTTATAGCAATCAGCCCCAGCATTTT